This T cell receptor (beta chain) came from a study of cytomegalovirus exposure and HLA in healthy donors. Amplification used 60 Vbeta primers and 13 Jbeta primers. Produced via immunoSEQ multiplex PCR; TCRdb's table is partial and in-frame only. The repertoire holds about 130,000 clones, around 10% seen once, with roughly 7% in the top ten. This CDR3 comprises 17 residues. Trimming removed 3 bases from V and 1 base from J; junction bases left unmatched: 4. The germline V gene encodes CDR1 SGHTA and CDR2 FQGNSA. Sequenced material: PBMCs. The rearrangement joins TRBV7-2 to TRBJ2-1; 12 positions agree with TRBD2. This clonotype originated in a woman aged 40 to 55 in good health and CMV-seropositive. DNA for the CDR3: TGTGCCAGCAGCTTGTGGGGGACTAGCGGGTCCTACAATGAGCAGTTCTTC. This sequence encodes CASSLWGTSGSYNEQFF. Based on the CDR3 plus reference TRBV7-2 and TRBJ2-1, the full variable domain is GAGVSQSPSNKVTEKGKDVELRCDPISGHTALYWYRQSLGQGLEFLIYFQGNSAPDKSGLPSDRFSAERTGGSVSTLTIQRTQQEDSAVYLCASSLWGTSGSYNEQFFGPGTRLTVL.